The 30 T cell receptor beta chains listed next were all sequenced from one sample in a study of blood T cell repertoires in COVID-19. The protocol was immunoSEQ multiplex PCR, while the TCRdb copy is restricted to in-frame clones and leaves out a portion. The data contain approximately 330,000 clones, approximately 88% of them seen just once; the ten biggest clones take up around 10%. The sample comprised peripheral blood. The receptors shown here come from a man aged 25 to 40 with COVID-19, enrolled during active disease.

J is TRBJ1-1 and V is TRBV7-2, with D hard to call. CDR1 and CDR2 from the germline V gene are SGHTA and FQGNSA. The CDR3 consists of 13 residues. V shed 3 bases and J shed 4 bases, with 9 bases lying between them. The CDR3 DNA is TGTGCCAGCAGCTTCTATCCGGGCACTGAAGCTTTCTTT. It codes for CASSFYPGTEAFF.

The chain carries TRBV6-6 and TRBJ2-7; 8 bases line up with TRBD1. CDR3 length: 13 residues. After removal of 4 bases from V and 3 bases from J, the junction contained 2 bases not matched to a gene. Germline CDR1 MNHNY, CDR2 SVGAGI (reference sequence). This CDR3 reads CASSFDRGYEQYF. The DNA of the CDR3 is TGTGCCAGCAGTTTTGACAGGGGCTACGAGCAGTACTTC.

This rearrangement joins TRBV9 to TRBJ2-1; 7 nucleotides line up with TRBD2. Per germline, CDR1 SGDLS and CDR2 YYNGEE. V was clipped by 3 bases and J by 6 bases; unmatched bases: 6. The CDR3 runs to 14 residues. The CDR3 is CASSGTSPRNEQFF. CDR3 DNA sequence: TGTGCCAGCAGCGGGACTAGTCCCCGCAATGAGCAGTTCTTC.

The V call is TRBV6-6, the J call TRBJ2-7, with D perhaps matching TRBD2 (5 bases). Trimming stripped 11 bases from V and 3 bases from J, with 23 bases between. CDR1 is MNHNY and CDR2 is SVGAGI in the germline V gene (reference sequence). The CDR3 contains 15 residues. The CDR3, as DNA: TGTGCCCAGCAGGTAAGAGGGCCCCCACTCTACGAGCAGTACTTC. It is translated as CAQQVRGPPLYEQYF.

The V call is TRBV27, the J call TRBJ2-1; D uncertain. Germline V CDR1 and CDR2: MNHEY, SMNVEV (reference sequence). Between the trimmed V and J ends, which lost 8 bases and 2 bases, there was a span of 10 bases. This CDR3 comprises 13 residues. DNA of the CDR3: TGTGCCAGCTTCGCGCGGACCTACAATGAGCAGTTCTTC. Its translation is CASFARTYNEQFF.

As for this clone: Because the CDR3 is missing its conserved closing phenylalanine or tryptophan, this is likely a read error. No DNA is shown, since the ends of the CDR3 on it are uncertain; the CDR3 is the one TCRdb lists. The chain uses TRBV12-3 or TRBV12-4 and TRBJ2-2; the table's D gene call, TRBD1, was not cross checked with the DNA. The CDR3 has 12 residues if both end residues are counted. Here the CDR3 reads CASSTRTGTGAI.

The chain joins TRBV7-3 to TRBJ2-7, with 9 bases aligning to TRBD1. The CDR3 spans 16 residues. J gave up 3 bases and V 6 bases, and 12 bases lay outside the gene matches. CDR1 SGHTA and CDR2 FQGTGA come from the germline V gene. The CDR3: CASSPSPGQGHYEQYF. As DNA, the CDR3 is TGTGCCAGCAGTCCTTCCCCGGGACAGGGCCACTACGAGCAGTACTTC.

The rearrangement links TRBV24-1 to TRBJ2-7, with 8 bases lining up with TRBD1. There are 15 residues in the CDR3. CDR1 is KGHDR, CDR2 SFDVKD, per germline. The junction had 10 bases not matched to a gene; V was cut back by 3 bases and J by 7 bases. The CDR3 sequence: CATSDQKDRAREQYF. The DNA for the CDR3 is TGTGCCACCAGTGATCAAAAGGACAGGGCGAGGGAGCAGTACTTC.

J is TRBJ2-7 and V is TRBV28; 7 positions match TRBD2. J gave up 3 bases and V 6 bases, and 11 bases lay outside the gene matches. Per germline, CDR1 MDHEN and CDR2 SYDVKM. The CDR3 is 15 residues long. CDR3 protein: CASSYIYGGYYEQYF. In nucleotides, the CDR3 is TGTGCCAGCAGCTACATTTACGGGGGGTACTACGAGCAGTACTTC.

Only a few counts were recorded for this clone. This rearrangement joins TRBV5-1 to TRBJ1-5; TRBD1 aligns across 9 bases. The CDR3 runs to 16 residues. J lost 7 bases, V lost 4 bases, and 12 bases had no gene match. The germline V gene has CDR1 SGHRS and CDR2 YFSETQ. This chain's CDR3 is CASSSLPLQGAQPQHF. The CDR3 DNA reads TGCGCCAGCAGCAGTTTACCCTTACAGGGGGCCCAGCCCCAGCATTTT. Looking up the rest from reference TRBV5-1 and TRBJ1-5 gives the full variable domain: KAGVTQTPRYLIKTRGQQVTLSCSPISGHRSVSWYQQTPGQGLQFLFEYFSETQRNKGNFPGRFSGRQFSNSRSEMNVSTLELGDSALYLCASSSLPLQGAQPQHFGDGTRLSIL.

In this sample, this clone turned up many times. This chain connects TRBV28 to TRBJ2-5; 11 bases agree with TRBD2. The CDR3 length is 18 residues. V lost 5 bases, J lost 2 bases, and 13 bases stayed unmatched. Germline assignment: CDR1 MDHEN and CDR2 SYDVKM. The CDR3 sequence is CASSPTGLAVGGQETQYF. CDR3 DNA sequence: TGTGCCAGCAGTCCCACGGGACTAGCGGTGGGGGGACAAGAGACCCAGTACTTC.

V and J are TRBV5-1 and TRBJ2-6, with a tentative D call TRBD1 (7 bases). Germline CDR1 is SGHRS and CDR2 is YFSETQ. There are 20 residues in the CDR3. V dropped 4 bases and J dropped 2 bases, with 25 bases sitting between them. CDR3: CASSPRGGTVNEPGANVLTF. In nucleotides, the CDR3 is TGCGCCAGCAGCCCCCGTGGGGGGACAGTCAATGAGCCTGGGGCCAACGTCCTGACTTTC.

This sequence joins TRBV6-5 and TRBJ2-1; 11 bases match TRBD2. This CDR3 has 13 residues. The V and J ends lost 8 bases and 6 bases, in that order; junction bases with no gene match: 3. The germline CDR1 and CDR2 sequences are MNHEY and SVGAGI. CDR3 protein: CASGTSGINEQFF. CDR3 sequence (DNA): TGTGCCAGCGGGACTAGCGGTATCAATGAGCAGTTCTTC.

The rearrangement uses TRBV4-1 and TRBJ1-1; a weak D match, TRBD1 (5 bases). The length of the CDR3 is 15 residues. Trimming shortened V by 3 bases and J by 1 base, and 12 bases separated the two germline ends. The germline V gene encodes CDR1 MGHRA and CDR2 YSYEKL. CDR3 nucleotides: TGCGCCAGCAGCCATATTGGGGCCCCGAACACTGAAGCTTTCTTT. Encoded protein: CASSHIGAPNTEAFF.

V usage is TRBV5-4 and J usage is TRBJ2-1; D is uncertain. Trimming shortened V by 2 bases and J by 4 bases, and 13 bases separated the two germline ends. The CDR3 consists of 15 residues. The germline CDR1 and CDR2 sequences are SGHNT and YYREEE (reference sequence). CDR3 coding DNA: TGTGCCAGCAGCTTCCCAGATACCGATTACAATGAGCAGTTCTTC. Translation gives CASSFPDTDYNEQFF.

For the CDR3, the DNA is TGTGCTAGTGGTTTTCGTCAATTAGCGGGGACCTCCTACAATGAGCAGTTCTTC. Translating gives CASGFRQLAGTSYNEQFF. The chain couples TRBV12-5 to TRBJ2-1; TRBD2 agrees at 8 bases. V was pared by 3 bases and J by 0 bases, with 10 bases of the junction left unmatched. The CDR3 runs to 18 residues. In germline, CDR1 is LGHNT, CDR2 FRNRAP.

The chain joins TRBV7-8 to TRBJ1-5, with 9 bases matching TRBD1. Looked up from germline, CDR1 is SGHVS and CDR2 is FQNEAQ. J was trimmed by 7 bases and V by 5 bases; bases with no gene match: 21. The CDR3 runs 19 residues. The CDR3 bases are TGTGCCAGCAGCCAGCTCTTAGGAACAGGGGGCATTATGGGCCAGCCCCAGCATTTT. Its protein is CASSQLLGTGGIMGQPQHF.

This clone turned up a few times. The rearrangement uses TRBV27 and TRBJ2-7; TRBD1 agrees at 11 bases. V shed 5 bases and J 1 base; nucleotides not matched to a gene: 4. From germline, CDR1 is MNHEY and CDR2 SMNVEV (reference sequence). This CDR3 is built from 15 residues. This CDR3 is CASSGDRGGSYEQYF. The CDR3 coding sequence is TGTGCCAGCAGTGGGGACAGGGGGGGTTCCTACGAGCAGTACTTC.

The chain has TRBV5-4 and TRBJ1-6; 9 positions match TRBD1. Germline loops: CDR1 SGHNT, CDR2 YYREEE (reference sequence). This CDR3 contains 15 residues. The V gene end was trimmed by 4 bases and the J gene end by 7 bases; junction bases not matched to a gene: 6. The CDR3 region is CASSGGTGQNSPLHF. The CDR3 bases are TGTGCCAGCAGCGGAGGGACAGGGCAAAATTCACCCCTCCACTTT.

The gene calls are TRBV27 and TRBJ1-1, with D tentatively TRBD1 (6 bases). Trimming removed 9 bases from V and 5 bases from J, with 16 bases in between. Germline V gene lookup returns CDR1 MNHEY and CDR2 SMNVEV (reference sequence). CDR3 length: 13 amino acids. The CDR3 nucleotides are TGTGCCAGTTCGGGGCAGGGGCGAACTGAAGCTTTCTTT. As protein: CASSGQGRTEAFF.

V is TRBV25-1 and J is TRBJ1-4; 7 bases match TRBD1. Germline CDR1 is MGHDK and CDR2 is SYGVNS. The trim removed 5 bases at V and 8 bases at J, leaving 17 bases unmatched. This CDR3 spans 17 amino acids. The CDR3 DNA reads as TGTGCCAGCAGTCCCCCAAGAGGAGGGGGCGTGTGGGAAAAACTGTTTTTT. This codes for CASSPPRGGGVWEKLFF. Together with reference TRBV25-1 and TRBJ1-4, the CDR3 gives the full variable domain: EADIYQTPRYLVIGTGKKITLECSQTMGHDKMYWYQQDPGMELHLIHYSYGVNSTEKGDLSSESTVSRIRTEHFPLTLESARPSHTSQYLCASSPPRGGGVWEKLFFGSGTQLSVL.

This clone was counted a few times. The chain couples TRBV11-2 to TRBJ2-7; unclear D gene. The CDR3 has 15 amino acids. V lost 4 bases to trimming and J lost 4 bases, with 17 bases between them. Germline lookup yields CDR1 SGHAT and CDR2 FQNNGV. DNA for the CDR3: TGTGCCAGCAGCTCCGGTGGCGCCCTGCGGTACGAGCAGTACTTC. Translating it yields CASSSGGALRYEQYF. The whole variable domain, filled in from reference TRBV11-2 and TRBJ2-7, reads EAGVAQSPRYKIIEKRQSVAFWCNPISGHATLYWYQQILGQGPKLLIQFQNNGVVDDSQLPKDRFSAERLKGVDSTLKIQPAKLEDSAVYLCASSSGGALRYEQYFGPGTRLTVT.

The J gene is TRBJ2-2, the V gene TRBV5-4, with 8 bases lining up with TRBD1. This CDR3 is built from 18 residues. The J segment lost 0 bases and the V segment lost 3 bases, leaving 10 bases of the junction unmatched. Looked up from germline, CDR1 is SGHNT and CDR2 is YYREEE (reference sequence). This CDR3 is CASSSRTGIRANTGELFF. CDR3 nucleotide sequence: TGTGCCAGCAGCTCCCGGACAGGGATTAGGGCGAACACCGGGGAGCTGTTTTTT.

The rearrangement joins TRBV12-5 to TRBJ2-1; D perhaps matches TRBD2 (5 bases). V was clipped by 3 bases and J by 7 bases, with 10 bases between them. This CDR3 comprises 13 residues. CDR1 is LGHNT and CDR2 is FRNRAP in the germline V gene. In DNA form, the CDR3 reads TGTGCTAGTGGTTTTCTTCGAGGGAATGAGCAGTTCTTC. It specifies CASGFLRGNEQFF.

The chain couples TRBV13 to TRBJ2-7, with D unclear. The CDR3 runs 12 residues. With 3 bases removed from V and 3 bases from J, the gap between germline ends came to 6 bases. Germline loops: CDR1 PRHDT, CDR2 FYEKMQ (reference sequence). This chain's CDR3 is CASSLQRYEQYF. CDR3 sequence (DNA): TGTGCCAGCAGCTTGCAGCGCTACGAGCAGTACTTC.

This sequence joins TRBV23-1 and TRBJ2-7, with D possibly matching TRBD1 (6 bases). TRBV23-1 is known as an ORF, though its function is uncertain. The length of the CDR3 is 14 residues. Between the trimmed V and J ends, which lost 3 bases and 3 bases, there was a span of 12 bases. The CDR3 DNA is TGCGCCAGCAGTCACTCGCAGGGGAACTACGAGCAGTACTTC. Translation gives CASSHSQGNYEQYF.

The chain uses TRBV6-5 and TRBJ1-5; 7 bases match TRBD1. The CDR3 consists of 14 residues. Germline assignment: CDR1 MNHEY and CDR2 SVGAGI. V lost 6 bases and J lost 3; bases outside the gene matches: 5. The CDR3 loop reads CASSAGQNNQPQHF. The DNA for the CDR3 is TGTGCCAGCAGCGCGGGACAGAACAATCAGCCCCAGCATTTT.

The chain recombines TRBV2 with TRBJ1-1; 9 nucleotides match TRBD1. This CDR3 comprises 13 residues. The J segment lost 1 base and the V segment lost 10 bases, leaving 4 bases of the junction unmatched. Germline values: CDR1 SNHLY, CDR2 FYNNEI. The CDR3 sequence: CATTDRGNTEAFF. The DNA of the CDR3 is TGTGCCACTACGGACAGGGGGAACACTGAAGCTTTCTTT.

CDR3 in amino acids: CASSQRGGQSLLSGANVLTF. The CDR3 bases are TGCGCCAGCAGCCAAAGAGGGGGACAGTCCCTCCTCTCTGGGGCCAACGTCCTGACTTTC. The genes are TRBV4-1 and TRBJ2-6; 7 bases align to TRBD1. Trimming at V came to 2 bases and at J to 0 bases, leaving 13 bases not matched to a gene. This CDR3 comprises 20 residues. Germline V gene data show CDR1 as MGHRA and CDR2 as YSYEKL.

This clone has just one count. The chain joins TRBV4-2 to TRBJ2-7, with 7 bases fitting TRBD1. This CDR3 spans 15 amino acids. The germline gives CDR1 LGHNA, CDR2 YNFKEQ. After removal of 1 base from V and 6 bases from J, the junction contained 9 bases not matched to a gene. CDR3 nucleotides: TGTGCCAGCAGCCAAGGGCAGGGGGTTCGGGGCGAGCAGTACTTC. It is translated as CASSQGQGVRGEQYF.